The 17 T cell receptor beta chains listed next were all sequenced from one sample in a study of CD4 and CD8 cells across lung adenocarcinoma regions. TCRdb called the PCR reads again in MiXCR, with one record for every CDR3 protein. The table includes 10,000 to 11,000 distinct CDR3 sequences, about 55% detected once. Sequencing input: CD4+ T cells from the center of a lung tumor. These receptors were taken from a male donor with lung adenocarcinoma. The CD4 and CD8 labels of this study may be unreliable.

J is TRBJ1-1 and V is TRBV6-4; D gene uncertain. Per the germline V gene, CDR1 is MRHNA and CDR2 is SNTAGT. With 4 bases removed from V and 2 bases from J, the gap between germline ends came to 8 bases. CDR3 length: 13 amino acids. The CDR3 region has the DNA TGTGCCAGCAGTGTACGAGAAAACACTGAAGCTTTCTTT. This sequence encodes CASSVRENTEAFF.

The CDR3 reads CASIPVRVDEQYV. CDR3 DNA: TGTGCCAGCATCCCCGTCCGCGTGGACGAGCAGTACGTC. The rearrangement joins TRBV27 to TRBJ2-5; no definite D call. The closer fit of TRBJ2-7 to the DNA end suggests the J call may be wrong. Germline V CDR1 and CDR2: MNHEY, SMNVEV (reference sequence). This CDR3 region has 13 residues.

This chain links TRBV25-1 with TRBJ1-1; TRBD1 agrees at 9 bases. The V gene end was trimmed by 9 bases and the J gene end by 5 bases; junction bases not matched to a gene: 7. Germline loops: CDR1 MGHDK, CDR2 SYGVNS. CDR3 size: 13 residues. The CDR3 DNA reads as TGTGCCAGTAACGACAGGGGGATTACTGAAGCTTTCTTT. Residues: CASNDRGITEAFF.

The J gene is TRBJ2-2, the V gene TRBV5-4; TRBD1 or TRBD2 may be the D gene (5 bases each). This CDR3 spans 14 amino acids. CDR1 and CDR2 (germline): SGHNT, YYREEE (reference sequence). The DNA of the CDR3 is TGTGCACTCCGGGACGCCCGGGCCACCGGGGAGCTGTTTTTT. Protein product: CALRDARATGELFF.

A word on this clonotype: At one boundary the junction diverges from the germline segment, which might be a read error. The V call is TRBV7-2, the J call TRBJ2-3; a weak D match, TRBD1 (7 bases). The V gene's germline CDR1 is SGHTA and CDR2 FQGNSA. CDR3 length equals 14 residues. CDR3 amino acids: CGVRGTGATDTQYF. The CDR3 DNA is TGCGGCGTCAGGGGGACGGGAGCCACAGATACGCAGTACTTT.

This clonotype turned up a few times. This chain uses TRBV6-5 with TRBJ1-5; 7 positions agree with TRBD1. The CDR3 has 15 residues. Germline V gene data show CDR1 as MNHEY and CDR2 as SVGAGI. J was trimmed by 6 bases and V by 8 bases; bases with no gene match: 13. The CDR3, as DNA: TGTGCCAGCGGCTACCAACAGGGGCGAGGTCAGCCCCAGCATTTT. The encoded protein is CASGYQQGRGQPQHF.

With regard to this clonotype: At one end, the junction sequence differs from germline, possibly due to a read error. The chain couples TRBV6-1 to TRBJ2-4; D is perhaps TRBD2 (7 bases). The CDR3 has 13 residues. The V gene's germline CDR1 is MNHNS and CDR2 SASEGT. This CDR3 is CARGGRAKDTQYF. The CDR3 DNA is TGTGCCAGGGGGGGGCGAGCCAAGGATACGCAGTATTTC.

The DNA for the CDR3 is TGTGCCAGGGGGTTCGGGGCGGGTGGCACAGAGACCCAGTATTTT. It is translated as CARGFGAGGTETQYF. The chain employs TRBV27 and TRBJ2-3, with D perhaps given as TRBD1 or TRBD2 (5 bases each). Trimming pared 9 bases from V and 12 bases from J, leaving 28 bases between. This CDR3 is 15 amino acids long. The germline gives CDR1 MNHEY, CDR2 SMNVEV (reference sequence).

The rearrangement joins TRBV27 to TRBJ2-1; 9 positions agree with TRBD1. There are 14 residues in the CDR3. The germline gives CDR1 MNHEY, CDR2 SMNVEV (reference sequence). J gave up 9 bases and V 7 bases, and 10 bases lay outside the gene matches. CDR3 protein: CASTREQGAREQFF. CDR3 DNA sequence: TGTGCCAGCACCAGAGAACAGGGGGCGCGTGAGCAGTTCTTC.

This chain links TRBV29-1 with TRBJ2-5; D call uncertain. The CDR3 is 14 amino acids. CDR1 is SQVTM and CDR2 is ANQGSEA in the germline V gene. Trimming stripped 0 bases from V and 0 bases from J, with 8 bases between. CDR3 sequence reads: CSVEDRLHQETQYF. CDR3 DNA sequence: TGCAGCGTTGAAGATCGGCTACACCAAGAGACCCAGTACTTC.

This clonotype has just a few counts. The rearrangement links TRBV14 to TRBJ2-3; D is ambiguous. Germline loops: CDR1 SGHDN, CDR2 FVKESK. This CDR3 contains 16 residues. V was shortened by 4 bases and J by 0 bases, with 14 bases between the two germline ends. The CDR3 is CASSLLMALSTDTQYF. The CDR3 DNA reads TGTGCCAGCAGCCTTCTGATGGCCCTCAGCACAGATACGCAGTATTTT.

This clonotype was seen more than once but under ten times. CDR3 DNA sequence: TGTGCCAGCACCCAAGTCGTCACAGATACGCAGTATTTT. It translates to CASTQVVTDTQYF. This chain joins TRBV9 and TRBJ2-3; D not certain. There are 13 residues in the CDR3. The V end was cut by 6 bases, the J end by 2 bases, with 10 bases between. CDR1 SGDLS and CDR2 YYNGEE come from the germline V gene. Supplemented by reference TRBV9 and TRBJ2-3, the full variable domain reads DSGVTQTPKHLITATGQRVTLRCSPRSGDLSVYWYQQSLDQGLQFLIQYYNGEERAKGNILERFSAQQFPDLHSELNLSSLELGDSALYFCASTQVVTDTQYFGPGTRLTVL.

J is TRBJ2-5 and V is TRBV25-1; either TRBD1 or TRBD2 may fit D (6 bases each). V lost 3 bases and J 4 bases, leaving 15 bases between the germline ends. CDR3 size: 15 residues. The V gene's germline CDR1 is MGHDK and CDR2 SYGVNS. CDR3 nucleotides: TGTGCCAGCAGTGATCCTAGGGGGGCCGGAGAGACCCAGTACTTC. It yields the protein CASSDPRGAGETQYF.

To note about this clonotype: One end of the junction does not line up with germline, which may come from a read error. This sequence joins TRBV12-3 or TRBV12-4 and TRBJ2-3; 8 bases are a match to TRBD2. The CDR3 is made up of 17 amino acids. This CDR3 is CGSCAGLGGGDQDTQYF. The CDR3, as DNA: TGTGGCAGCTGTGCGGGACTAGGGGGGGGTGACCAAGATACCCAGTATTTC.

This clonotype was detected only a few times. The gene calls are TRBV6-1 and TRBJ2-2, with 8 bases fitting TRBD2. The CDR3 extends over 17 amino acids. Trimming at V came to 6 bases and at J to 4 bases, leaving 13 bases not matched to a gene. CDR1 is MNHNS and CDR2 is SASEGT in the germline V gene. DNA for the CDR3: TGTGCCAGCAGCCGGAGGGGAGCAGCGGGAGCCACCGGGGAGCTGTTTTTT. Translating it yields CASSRRGAAGATGELFF.

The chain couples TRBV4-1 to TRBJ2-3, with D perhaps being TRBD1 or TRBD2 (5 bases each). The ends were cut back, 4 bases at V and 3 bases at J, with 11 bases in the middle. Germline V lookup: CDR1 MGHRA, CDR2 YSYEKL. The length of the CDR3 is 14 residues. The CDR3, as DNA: TGCGCCAGCAGCCCCATCGAGGGGACAGATACGCAGTATTTT. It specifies CASSPIEGTDTQYF.

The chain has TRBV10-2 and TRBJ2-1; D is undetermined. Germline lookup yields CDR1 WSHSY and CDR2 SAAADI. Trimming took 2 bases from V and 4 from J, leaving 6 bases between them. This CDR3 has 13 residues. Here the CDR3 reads CASSEKRYNEQFF. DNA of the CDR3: TGCGCCAGCAGTGAGAAGAGATACAATGAGCAGTTCTTC.